Detailed here is one T cell receptor (beta chain). Its antigen is not known. Sorted T cells were CFSE-labeled and cultured roughly five days with allogeneic regulatory or mature dendritic cells at 1:10. Memory T cells were CD45RO+, naive were CD45RA+, sorted by FACS. This sample was taken from a study of regulatory dendritic cells for organ transplantation. Study-wide context: Dendritic cell cultures received LPS on day 6. Findings of the study overall: Naive CD4+ and CD8+ repertoires were highly diverse; memory CD8+ was most oligoclonal. Resting memory CD8+ T cells held the most alloreactive clonotypes.

Trimming pared 4 bases from V and 4 bases from J, leaving 14 bases between. Per germline, CDR1 SGHRS and CDR2 YFSETQ. This CDR3 is built from 14 residues. Only in-frame clones appear in the TCRdb table, and some are missing; sequencing was by immunoSEQ multiplex PCR. Of a few thousand clones listed, 59% are singletons. This chain uses TRBV5-1 with TRBJ1-1, with D possibly being TRBD1 (6 bases). Sequencing used memory CD8+ T cells from blood cultured with dendritic cells. Indicated subset: CD45RO+ memory T cells. The sequence was obtained from a human donor in good health. CDR3 DNA: TGCGCCAGCAGCGCTAACAGGGTTCGCACTGAAGCTTTCTTT. It is translated as CASSANRVRTEAFF. Together with reference TRBV5-1 and TRBJ1-1, the CDR3 gives the full variable domain: KAGVTQTPRYLIKTRGQQVTLSCSPISGHRSVSWYQQTPGQGLQFLFEYFSETQRNKGNFPGRFSGRQFSNSRSEMNVSTLELGDSALYLCASSANRVRTEAFFGQGTRLTVV.